This entry features one TCR beta chain sequence. Its antigen is undetermined. Original processing notes: After removing out-of-frame reads, millions of distinct TCRbeta sequences remained. The data were produced by immunoSEQ multiplex PCR, yet TCRdb's version contains in-frame clones alone and is incomplete. Clone size and V and J calls were adopted from that table, with D and trimming inferred from the DNA. The sample holds roughly 86,000 clones, 80% seen once. This sample is part of a study of memory CD4+ T cells and cytomegalovirus serostatus. Trimming removed 2 bases from V and 0 bases from J, with 5 bases in between. This CDR3 spans 13 amino acids. Germline V CDR1 and CDR2: SGHTS, YDEGEE. General study points: The CMV-associated TCR signature appears largely within the CD4+ memory repertoire.

The sort gate was single viable CD3+CD4+CD8-CD45RO+ cells for memory CD4+ T cells. After thawing, CD4+ T cells were positively selected. The TCR sequence derives from an adult in good health and CMV-seropositive. This chain links TRBV5-8 with TRBJ2-5; D gene unclear. Sequencing input: memory CD4+ T cells from blood. The CDR3 nucleotides are TGTGCCAGCAGCTTCCGAGACCAAGAGACCCAGTACTTC. Translation: CASSFRDQETQYF.